These 21 T cell receptor beta chains were sequenced from one sample in a study of cytomegalovirus exposure and HLA in healthy donors. The study ran its PCR with 60 Vbeta and 13 Jbeta primers. TCRdb's table, derived via immunoSEQ multiplex PCR, lists solely in-frame clones and lacks some. The data hold about 140,000 clones, with around two thirds observed a single time. What was sequenced was PBMCs. The receptor source for this set is a male donor in good health and CMV-seronegative.

The sample holds a few counts of this clone. V usage is TRBV9 and J usage is TRBJ1-3; 8 nucleotides align to TRBD1. With 2 bases clipped from V and 3 bases from J, the junction kept 7 bases outside the gene matches. CDR3 size: 16 residues. The germline V gene has CDR1 SGDLS and CDR2 YYNGEE. CDR3 in amino acids: CASSVTGQALGNTIYF. The DNA for the CDR3 is TGTGCCAGCAGCGTTACGGGACAGGCACTTGGAAACACCATATATTTT.

The chain uses TRBV7-9 and TRBJ2-7, with TRBD2 identical over 9 bases. This CDR3 is built from 15 residues. CDR1 is SEHNR and CDR2 is FQNEAQ in the germline V gene (reference sequence). V lost 1 base to trimming and J lost 2 bases; unmatched junction nucleotides: 3. CDR3 nucleotide sequence: TGTGCCAGCAGCTTAGACCTAGCGGGGCCCTACGAGCAGTACTTC. Its translation: CASSLDLAGPYEQYF.

The genes are TRBV6-1 and TRBJ1-2, with TRBD1 as a possible D gene (6 bases). The germline V gene encodes CDR1 MNHNS and CDR2 SASEGT. The CDR3 runs 15 residues. Trimming took 1 base from V and 5 from J, leaving 14 bases between them. CDR3 bases: TGTGCCAGCAGTGAAGGCCAGGGGCCCCTATATGGCTACACCTTC. This translates into CASSEGQGPLYGYTF.

The chain is built from TRBV11-2 and TRBJ2-7, with TRBD1 as a possible D gene (5 bases). Trimming stripped 1 base from V and 3 bases from J, with 10 bases between. CDR3 size: 14 residues. CDR1 is SGHAT, CDR2 FQNNGV, per germline. CDR3 DNA: TGTGCCAGCAGCTTAGGTTGGGGCAACTACGAGCAGTACTTC. Amino acids: CASSLGWGNYEQYF.

This clone appeared a single time. The chain has TRBV7-9 and TRBJ1-5; D uncertain. Germline lookup yields CDR1 SEHNR and CDR2 FQNEAQ (reference sequence). CDR3 size: 12 residues. Trimming shortened V by 3 bases and J by 4 bases, and 4 bases separated the two germline ends. The CDR3 DNA reads as TGTGCCAGCAGCTTCATGAATCAGCCCCAGCATTTT. Encoded protein: CASSFMNQPQHF.

The chain links TRBV6-5 to TRBJ1-3; D may be TRBD1 (5 bases). The V end was cut by 6 bases, the J end by 0 bases, with 12 bases between. The germline V gene has CDR1 MNHEY and CDR2 SVGAGI. This CDR3 comprises 15 residues. Written as DNA, the CDR3 is TGTGCCAGCAGCCCCACAGGCTACTCTGGAAACACCATATATTTT. Protein product: CASSPTGYSGNTIYF.

CDR3 sequence (DNA): TGTGCCGGGACTAGCGGCCAGGACAATGAGCAGTTCTTC. It encodes CAGTSGQDNEQFF. The rearrangement links TRBV6-5 to TRBJ2-1; 11 positions match TRBD2. Germline V gene sequence: CDR1 MNHEY, CDR2 SVGAGI. The length of the CDR3 is 13 residues. Trimming cost V 11 bases and J 5 bases; bases outside gene matches: 5.

V gene TRBV5-4 combines with J gene TRBJ2-7; D perhaps matches TRBD1 (6 bases). V was trimmed by 4 bases and J by 3 bases, leaving 8 bases between them. The CDR3 covers 12 residues. CDR1 and CDR2 from the germline V gene are SGHNT and YYREEE (reference sequence). As DNA, the CDR3 is TGTGCCAGCAGCCGGGACAACTACGAGCAGTACTTC. This translates into CASSRDNYEQYF.

Only a few counts were recorded for this clone. The chain has TRBV5-1 and TRBJ1-1; D is ambiguous. CDR1 and CDR2 (germline): SGHRS, YFSETQ. The CDR3 has 13 amino acids. The germline V and J ends were trimmed by 0 bases and 3 bases, with 6 bases remaining between them. CDR3 sequence: CASSLVRDTEAFF. The CDR3 DNA reads as TGCGCCAGCAGCTTGGTGCGGGACACTGAAGCTTTCTTT.

There are a few counts of this clone. The J gene is TRBJ2-7, the V gene TRBV5-1; a weak D match, TRBD1 (6 bases). CDR1 is SGHRS, CDR2 YFSETQ, per germline. The CDR3 covers 12 residues. V lost 3 bases and J lost 3, with 7 bases in between. CDR3 loop: CASSSQGYEQYF. In DNA, the CDR3 is TGCGCCAGCAGCTCACAGGGCTACGAGCAGTACTTC.

There are a few counts of this clone. This rearrangement joins TRBV2 to TRBJ1-2; 8 bases are a match to TRBD1. CDR3 length: 13 residues. J gave up 7 bases and V 3 bases, and 4 bases lay outside the gene matches. Germline CDR1 SNHLY, CDR2 FYNNEI. This CDR3 reads CASSDGTGTGYTF. In nucleotides, the CDR3 is TGTGCCAGCAGTGATGGGACAGGTACTGGCTACACCTTC. The variable domain in full, completed from reference TRBV2 and TRBJ1-2, reads EPEVTQTPSHQVTQMGQEVILRCVPISNHLYFYWYRQILGQKVEFLVSFYNNEISEKSEIFDDQFSVERPDGSNFTLKIRSTKLEDSAMYFCASSDGTGTGYTFGSGTRLTVV.

This chain links TRBV7-9 with TRBJ1-2, with D possibly being TRBD1 (6 bases). V lost 4 bases and J lost 5, with 8 bases in between. Germline V lookup: CDR1 SEHNR, CDR2 FQNEAQ (reference sequence). The CDR3 is made up of 12 amino acids. CDR3 in DNA: TGTGCCAGCAGCTCGACAGGTTATGGCTACACCTTC. It codes for CASSSTGYGYTF.

V is TRBV30 and J is TRBJ2-3; 9 bases are a match to TRBD2. Per germline, CDR1 GTSNPN and CDR2 SVGIG (reference sequence). The V segment lost 3 bases and the J segment 2 bases; nucleotides outside the gene matches: 6. The CDR3 length is 15 residues. The CDR3 DNA follows: TGTGCCTGGAGAGGGGCGGGGGGGAACACAGATACGCAGTATTTT. Encoded protein: CAWRGAGGNTDTQYF.

The CDR3 protein is CASSLVQVNSPLHF. CDR3 bases: TGCGCCAGCAGCTTGGTACAGGTTAATTCACCCCTCCACTTT. The gene calls are TRBV5-1 and TRBJ1-6; D perhaps matches TRBD1 (5 bases). Germline CDR1 reads SGHRS; CDR2 reads YFSETQ. The CDR3 runs 14 residues. V lost 0 bases to trimming and J lost 6 bases, with 7 bases between them.

This chain links TRBV20-1 with TRBJ1-2; D is ambiguous. Between the trimmed V and J ends, which lost 1 base and 5 bases, there was a span of 2 bases. This CDR3 is built from 10 residues. Looked up from germline, CDR1 is DFQATT and CDR2 is SNEGSKA (reference sequence). The CDR3, as DNA: TGCAGTGCTAGAGCGTATGGCTACACCTTC. Protein product: CSARAYGYTF.

The genes are TRBV28 and TRBJ1-2; 12 nucleotides line up with TRBD1. Germline values: CDR1 MDHEN, CDR2 SYDVKM. This CDR3 has 16 amino acids. The ends lost 5 bases at V and 8 bases at J; junction bases unmatched: 12. The CDR3 nucleotides are TGTGCCAGCAGTACCTCCGGGACAGGGGGCGGTGAAGGCTACACCTTC. The encoded protein is CASSTSGTGGGEGYTF.

The chain recombines TRBV9 with TRBJ2-2; 7 positions match TRBD2. V dropped 2 bases and J dropped 1; count of bases not matched to a gene: 2. Germline V gene lookup returns CDR1 SGDLS and CDR2 YYNGEE. The CDR3 has 15 amino acids. CDR3 coding DNA: TGTGCCAGCAGCGTCAGGGAGGGGAACACCGGGGAGCTGTTTTTT. The encoded protein is CASSVREGNTGELFF.

This clone has only a few counts. Other DNA sequences from this sample encode an identical CDR3 as well. The chain carries TRBV18 and TRBJ1-1; 8 positions match TRBD1. Germline V gene sequence: CDR1 KGHSH, CDR2 LQKENI. The V segment lost 3 bases and the J segment 4 bases; nucleotides outside the gene matches: 1. CDR3 length: 13 residues. Written as DNA, the CDR3 is TGTGCCAGCTCACCCACAGGGGGCACTGAAGCTTTCTTT. Translating gives CASSPTGGTEAFF.

Turning to this clone: A read error may account for a junction end that differs from germline. The chain has TRBV7-3 and TRBJ2-1; TRBD1 matches 7 bases. This CDR3 has 15 residues. Per the germline V gene, CDR1 is SGHTA and CDR2 is FQGTGA. CDR3 DNA: TGTGCCAGCAGTTTAACAGGGGTGTCCTACAATGAGCAGTTCTTC. As protein: CASSLTGVSYNEQFF. Drawing the rest from reference TRBV7-3 and TRBJ2-1, the complete variable domain is GAGVSQTPSNKVTEKGKYVELRCDPISGHTALYWYRQSLGQGPEFLIYFQGTGAADDSGLPNDRFFAVRPEGSVSTLKIQRTERGDSAVYLCASSLTGVSYNEQFFGPGTRLTVL.

This clone came up a few times. The chain joins TRBV5-1 to TRBJ2-1, with D perhaps matching TRBD1 (6 bases). The V and J ends lost 7 bases and 7 bases respectively, with 15 bases between them. CDR3 size: 13 residues. Germline V gene lookup returns CDR1 SGHRS and CDR2 YFSETQ. CDR3 sequence reads: CASRVDSLNEQFF. DNA for the CDR3: TGCGCCAGCCGCGTGGACAGCCTAAATGAGCAGTTCTTC.

CDR3 sequence reads: CASGAASGANVLTF. The CDR3 coding sequence is TGCGCCAGCGGGGCCGCCTCTGGGGCCAACGTCCTGACTTTC. J is TRBJ2-6 and V is TRBV10-2; D possibly corresponds to TRBD1 (5 bases). V dropped 8 bases and J dropped 0 bases, with 8 bases sitting between them. The CDR3 sequence is 14 residues long. Per the germline V gene, CDR1 is WSHSY and CDR2 is SAAADI.